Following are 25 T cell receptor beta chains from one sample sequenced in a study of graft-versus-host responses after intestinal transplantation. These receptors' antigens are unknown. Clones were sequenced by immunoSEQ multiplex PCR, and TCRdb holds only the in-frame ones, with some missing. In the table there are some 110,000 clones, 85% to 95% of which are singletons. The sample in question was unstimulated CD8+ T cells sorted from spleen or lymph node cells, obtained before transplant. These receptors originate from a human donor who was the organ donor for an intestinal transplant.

The CDR3 bases are TGTGCCAGTAGTATGGGAAGGTTGGCCTACGAGCAGTACTTC. This codes for CASSMGRLAYEQYF. V gene TRBV19 combines with J gene TRBJ2-7, with D unclear. Germline V CDR1 and CDR2: LNHDA, SQIVND (reference sequence). The CDR3 sequence is 14 residues long. The V gene lost 3 bases and the J gene lost 2 bases, with 11 bases spanning the gap.

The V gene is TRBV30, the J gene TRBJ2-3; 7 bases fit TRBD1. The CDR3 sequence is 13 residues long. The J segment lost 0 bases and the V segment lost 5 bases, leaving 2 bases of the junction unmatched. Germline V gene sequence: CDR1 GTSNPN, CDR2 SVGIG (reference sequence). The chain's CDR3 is CAWSGQSTDTQYF. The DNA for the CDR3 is TGTGCCTGGTCGGGACAGAGCACAGATACGCAGTATTTT.

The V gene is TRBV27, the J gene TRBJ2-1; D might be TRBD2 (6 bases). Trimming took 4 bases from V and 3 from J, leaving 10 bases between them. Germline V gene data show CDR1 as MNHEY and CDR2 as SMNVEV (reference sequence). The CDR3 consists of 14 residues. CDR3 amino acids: CASSSGLNYNEQFF. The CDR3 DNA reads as TGTGCCAGCAGTTCCGGACTAAACTACAATGAGCAGTTCTTC.

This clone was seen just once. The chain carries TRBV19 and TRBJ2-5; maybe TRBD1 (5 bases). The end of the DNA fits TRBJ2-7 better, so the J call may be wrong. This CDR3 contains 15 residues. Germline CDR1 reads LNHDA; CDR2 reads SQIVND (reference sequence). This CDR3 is CASSIGRVFSYEQYF. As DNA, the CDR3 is TGTGCCAGTAGTATTGGCAGGGTGTTCTCCTACGAGCAGTACTTC.

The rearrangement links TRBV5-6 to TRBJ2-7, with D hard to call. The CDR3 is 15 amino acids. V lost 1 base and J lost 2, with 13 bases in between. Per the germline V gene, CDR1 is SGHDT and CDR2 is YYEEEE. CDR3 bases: TGTGCCAGCAGCTTGAATGCGGCTGCACCCTACGAGCAGTACTTC. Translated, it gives CASSLNAAAPYEQYF.

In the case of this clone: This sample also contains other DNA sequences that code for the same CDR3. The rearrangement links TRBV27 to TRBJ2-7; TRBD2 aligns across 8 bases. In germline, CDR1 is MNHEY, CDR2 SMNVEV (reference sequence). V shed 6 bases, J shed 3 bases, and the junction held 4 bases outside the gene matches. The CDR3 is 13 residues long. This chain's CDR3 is CASSPGLDYEQYF. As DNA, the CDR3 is TGTGCCAGCAGCCCGGGACTAGACTACGAGCAGTACTTC.

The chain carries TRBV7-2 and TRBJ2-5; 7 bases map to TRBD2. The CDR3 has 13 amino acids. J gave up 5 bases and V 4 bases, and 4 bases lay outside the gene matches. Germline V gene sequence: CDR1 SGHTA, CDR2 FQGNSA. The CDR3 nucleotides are TGTGCCAGCAGCTCCGGACTAGAGGAGACCCAGTACTTC. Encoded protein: CASSSGLEETQYF.

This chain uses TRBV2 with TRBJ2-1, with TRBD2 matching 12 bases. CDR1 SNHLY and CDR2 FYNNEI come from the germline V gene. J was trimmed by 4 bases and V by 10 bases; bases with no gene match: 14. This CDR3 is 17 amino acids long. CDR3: CAISGLAGFKIYNEQFF. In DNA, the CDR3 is TGTGCCATCTCTGGACTAGCGGGATTCAAAATATACAATGAGCAGTTCTTC.

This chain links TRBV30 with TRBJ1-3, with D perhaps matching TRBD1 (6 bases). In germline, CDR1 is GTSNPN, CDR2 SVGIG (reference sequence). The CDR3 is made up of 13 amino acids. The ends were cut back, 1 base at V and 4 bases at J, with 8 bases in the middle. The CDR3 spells CAWSETGGNTIYF. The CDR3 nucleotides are TGTGCCTGGAGTGAGACAGGCGGAAACACCATATATTTT.

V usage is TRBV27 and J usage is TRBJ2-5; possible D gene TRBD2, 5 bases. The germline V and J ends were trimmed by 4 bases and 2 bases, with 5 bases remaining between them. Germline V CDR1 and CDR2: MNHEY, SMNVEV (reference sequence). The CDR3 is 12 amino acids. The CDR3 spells CASSWTQETQYF. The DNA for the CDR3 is TGTGCCAGCAGTTGGACTCAAGAGACCCAGTACTTC.

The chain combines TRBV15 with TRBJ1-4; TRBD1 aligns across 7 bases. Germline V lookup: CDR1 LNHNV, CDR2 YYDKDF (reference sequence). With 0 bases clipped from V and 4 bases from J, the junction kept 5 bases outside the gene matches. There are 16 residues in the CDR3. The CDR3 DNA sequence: TGTGCCACCAGCAGAGAGGGGACAGCGCGTAATGAAAAACTGTTTTTT. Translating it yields CATSREGTARNEKLFF.

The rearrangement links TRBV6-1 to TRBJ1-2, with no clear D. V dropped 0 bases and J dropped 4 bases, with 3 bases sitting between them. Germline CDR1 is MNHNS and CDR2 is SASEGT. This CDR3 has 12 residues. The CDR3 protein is CASSEAPYGYTF. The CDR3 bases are TGTGCCAGCAGTGAAGCGCCCTATGGCTACACCTTC.

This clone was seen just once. CDR3 DNA: TGTGCCAGCAGCTTGCCCGGGAGGGCCGGAAATGAGCAGTTCTTC. Amino acids: CASSLPGRAGNEQFF. The chain employs TRBV7-9 and TRBJ2-1; 8 bases match TRBD2. Germline CDR1 SEHNR, CDR2 FQNEAQ (reference sequence). V was pared by 3 bases and J by 7 bases, with 8 bases of the junction left unmatched. This CDR3 contains 15 residues.

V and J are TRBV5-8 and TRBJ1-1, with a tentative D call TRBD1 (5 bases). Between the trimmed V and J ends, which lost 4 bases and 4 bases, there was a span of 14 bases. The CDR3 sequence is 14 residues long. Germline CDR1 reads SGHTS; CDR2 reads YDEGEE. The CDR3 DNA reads TGTGCCAGCAGCCCCGGGGCGCAGGGCACTGAAGCTTTCTTT. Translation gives CASSPGAQGTEAFF.

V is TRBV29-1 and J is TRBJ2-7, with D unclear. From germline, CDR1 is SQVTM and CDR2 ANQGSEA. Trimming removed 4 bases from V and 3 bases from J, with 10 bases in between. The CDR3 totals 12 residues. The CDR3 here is CSVVFTVYEQYF. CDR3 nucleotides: TGCAGCGTTGTGTTCACGGTCTACGAGCAGTACTTC.

The CDR3 is CASSGRGWRTDTQYF. CDR3 DNA sequence: TGTGCCAGCTCGGGTCGCGGGTGGCGAACAGATACGCAGTATTTT. V gene TRBV18 combines with J gene TRBJ2-3; D may be TRBD2 (5 bases). This CDR3 is 15 amino acids long. V was trimmed by 6 bases and J by 3 bases, leaving 16 bases between them. In germline, CDR1 is KGHSH, CDR2 LQKENI.

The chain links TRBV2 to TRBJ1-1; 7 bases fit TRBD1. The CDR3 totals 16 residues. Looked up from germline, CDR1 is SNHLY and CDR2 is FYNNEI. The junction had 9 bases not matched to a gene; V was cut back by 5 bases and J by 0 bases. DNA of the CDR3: TGTGCCAGCAGTCTCTCAATGACAGGGATGAACACTGAAGCTTTCTTT. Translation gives CASSLSMTGMNTEAFF.

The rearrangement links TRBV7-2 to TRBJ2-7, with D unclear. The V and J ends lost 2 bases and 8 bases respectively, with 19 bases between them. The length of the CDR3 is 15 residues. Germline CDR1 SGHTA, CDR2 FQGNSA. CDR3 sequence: CASSLSRFLVSQQYF. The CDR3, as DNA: TGTGCCAGCAGCTTATCCAGGTTCCTTGTTAGTCAGCAGTACTTC. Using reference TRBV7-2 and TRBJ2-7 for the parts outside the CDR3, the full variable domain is GAGVSQSPSNKVTEKGKDVELRCDPISGHTALYWYRQSLGQGLEFLIYFQGNSAPDKSGLPSDRFSAERTGGSVSTLTIQRTQQEDSAVYLCASSLSRFLVSQQYFGPGTRLTVT.

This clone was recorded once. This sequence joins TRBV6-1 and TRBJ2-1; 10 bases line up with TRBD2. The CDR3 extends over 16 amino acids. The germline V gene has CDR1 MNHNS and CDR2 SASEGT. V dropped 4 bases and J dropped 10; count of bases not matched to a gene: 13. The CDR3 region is CASSASVQREGNEQFF. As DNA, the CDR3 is TGTGCCAGCAGTGCCTCGGTCCAGCGGGAGGGTAACGAGCAGTTCTTC.

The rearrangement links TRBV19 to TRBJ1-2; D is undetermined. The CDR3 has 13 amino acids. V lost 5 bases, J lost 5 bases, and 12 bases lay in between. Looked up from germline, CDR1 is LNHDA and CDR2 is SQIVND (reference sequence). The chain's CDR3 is CASSPGVGYGYTF. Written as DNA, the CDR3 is TGTGCCAGTAGTCCCGGGGTCGGTTATGGCTACACCTTC.

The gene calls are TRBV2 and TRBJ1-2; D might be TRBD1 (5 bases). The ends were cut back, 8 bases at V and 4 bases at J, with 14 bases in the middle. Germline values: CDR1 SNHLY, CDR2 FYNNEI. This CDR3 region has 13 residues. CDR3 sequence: CASLEQGSYGYTF. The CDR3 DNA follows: TGTGCCAGCCTGGAGCAGGGAAGCTATGGCTACACCTTC.

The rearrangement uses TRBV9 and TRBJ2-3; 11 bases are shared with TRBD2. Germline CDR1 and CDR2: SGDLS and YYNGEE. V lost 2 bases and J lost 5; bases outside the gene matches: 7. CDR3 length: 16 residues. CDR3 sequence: CASSVSGRAPRDTQYF. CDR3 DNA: TGTGCCAGCAGCGTTAGCGGGAGGGCCCCTAGAGATACGCAGTATTTT. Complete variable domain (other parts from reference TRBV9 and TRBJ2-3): DSGVTQTPKHLITATGQRVTLRCSPRSGDLSVYWYQQSLDQGLQFLIQYYNGEERAKGNILERFSAQQFPDLHSELNLSSLELGDSALYFCASSVSGRAPRDTQYFGPGTRLTVL.

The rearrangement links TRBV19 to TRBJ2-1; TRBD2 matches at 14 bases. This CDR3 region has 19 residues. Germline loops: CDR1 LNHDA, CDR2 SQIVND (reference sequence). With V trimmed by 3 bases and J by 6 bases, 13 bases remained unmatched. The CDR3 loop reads CASSIAAGTSGSHSNEQFF. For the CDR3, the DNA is TGTGCCAGTAGTATCGCGGCCGGGACTAGCGGGAGTCATTCCAATGAGCAGTTCTTC.

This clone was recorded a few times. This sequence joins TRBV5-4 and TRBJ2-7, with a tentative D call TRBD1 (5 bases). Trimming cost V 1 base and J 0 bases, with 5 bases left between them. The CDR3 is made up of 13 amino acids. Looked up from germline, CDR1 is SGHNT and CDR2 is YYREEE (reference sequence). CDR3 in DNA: TGTGCCAGCAGCTTGCAGGGCTCCTACGAGCAGTACTTC. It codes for CASSLQGSYEQYF. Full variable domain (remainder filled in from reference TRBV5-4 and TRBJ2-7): ETGVTQSPTHLIKTRGQQVTLRCSSQSGHNTVSWYQQALGQGPQFIFQYYREEENGRGNFPPRFSGLQFPNYSSELNVNALELDDSALYLCASSLQGSYEQYFGPGTRLTVT.

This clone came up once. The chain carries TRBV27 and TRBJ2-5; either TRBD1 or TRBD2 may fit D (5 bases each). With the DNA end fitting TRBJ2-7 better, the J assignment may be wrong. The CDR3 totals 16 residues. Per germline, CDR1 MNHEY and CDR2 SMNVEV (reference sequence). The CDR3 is CASSPKAGTSTYEQYF. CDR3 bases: TGTGCCAGCAGTCCAAAAGCCGGGACGAGCACCTACGAGCAGTACTTC.